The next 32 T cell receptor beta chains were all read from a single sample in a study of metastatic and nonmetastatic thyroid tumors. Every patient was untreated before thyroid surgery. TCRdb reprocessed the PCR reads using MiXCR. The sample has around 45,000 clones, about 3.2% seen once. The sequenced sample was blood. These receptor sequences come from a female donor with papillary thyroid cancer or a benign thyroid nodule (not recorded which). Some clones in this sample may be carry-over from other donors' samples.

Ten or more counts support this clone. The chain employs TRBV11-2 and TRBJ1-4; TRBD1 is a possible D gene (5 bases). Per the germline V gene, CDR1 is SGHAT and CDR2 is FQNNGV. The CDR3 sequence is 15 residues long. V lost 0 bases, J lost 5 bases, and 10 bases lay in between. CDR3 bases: TGTGCCAGCAGCTTAGATAGGGGCCGAAATGAAAAACTGTTTTTT. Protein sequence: CASSLDRGRNEKLFF.

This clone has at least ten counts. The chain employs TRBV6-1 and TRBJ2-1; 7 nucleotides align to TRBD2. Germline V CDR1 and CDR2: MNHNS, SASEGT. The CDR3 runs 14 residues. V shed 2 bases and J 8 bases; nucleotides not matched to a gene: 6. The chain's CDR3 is CASSERGLHDEQFF. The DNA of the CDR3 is TGTGCCAGCAGTGAAAGGGGACTACATGATGAGCAGTTCTTC.

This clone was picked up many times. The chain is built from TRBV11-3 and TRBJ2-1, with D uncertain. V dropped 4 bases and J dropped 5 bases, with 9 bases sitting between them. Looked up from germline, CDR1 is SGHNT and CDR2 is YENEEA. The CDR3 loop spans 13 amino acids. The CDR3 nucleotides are TGTGCCAGCAGCTCGAATATAAACAATGAGCAGTTCTTC. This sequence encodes CASSSNINNEQFF.

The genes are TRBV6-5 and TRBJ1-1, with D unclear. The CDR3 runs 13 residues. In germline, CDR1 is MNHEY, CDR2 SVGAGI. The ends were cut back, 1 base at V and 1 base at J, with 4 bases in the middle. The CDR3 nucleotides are TGTGCCAGCAGTTACTTTGAGAACACTGAAGCTTTCTTT. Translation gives CASSYFENTEAFF.

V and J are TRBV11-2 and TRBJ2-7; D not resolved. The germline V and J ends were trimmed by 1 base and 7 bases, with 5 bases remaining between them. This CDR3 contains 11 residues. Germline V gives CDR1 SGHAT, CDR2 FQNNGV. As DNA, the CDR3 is TGTGCCAGCAGCTTAGGCCGAGAGCAGTACTTC. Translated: CASSLGREQYF.

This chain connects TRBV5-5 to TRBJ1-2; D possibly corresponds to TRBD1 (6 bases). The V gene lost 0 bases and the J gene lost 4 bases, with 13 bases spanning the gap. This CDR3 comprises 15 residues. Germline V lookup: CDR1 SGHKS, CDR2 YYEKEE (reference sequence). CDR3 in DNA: TGTGCCAGCAGCTTGGAACTTACAGGGAGCTATGGCTACACCTTC. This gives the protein CASSLELTGSYGYTF.

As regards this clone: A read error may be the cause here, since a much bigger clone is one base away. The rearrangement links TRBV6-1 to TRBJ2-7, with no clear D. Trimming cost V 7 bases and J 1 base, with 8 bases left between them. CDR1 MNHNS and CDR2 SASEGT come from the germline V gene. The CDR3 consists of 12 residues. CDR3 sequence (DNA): TGTGCCAGCATCATAGTGTCCTACGAGCAGTACTTC. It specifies CASIIVSYEQYF.

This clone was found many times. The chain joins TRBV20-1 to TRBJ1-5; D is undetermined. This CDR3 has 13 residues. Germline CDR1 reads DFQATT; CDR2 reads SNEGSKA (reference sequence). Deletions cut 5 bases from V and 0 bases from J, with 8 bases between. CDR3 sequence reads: CSAAGNSNQPQHF. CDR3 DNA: TGCAGTGCTGCAGGTAATAGCAATCAGCCCCAGCATTTT.

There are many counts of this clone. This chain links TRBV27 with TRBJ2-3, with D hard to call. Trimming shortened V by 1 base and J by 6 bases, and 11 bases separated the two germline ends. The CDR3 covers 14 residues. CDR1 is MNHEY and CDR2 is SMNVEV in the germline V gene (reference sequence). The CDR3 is CASSLFYPTDTQYF. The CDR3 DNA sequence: TGTGCCAGCAGTTTATTTTATCCCACGGATACGCAGTATTTT.

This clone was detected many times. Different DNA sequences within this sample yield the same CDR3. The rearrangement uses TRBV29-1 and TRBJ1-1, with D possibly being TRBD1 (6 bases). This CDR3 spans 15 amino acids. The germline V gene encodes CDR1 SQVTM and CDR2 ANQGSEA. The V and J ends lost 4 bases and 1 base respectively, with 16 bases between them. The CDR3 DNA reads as TGCAGCGTTGTATCGGGAACAGGGACGAACACTGAAGCTTTCTTT. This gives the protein CSVVSGTGTNTEAFF.

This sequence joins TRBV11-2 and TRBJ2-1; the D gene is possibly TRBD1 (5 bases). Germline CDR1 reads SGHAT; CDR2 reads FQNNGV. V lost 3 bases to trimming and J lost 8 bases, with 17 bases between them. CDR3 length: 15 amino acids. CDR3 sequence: CASSFSAGFNDEQFF. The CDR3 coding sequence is TGTGCCAGCAGCTTCTCGGCAGGGTTTAACGATGAGCAGTTCTTC.

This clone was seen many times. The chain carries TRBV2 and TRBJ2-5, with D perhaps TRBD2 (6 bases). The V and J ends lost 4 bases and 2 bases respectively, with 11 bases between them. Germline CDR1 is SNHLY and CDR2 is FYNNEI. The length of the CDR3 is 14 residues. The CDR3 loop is CASSVLAGQETQYF. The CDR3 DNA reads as TGTGCCAGCAGTGTACTAGCAGGACAAGAGACCCAGTACTTC.

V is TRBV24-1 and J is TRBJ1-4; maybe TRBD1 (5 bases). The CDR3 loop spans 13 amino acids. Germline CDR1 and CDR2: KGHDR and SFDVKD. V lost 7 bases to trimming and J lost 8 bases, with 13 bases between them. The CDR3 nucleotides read TGTGCCACCAGCGCGCGGGCAGGGGAAAAACTGTTTTTT. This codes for CATSARAGEKLFF.

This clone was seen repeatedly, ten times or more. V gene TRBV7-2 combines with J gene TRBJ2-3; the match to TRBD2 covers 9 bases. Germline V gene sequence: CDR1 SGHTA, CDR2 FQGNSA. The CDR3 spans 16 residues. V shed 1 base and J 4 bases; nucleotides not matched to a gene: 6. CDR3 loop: CASSLDSGSNSDTQYF. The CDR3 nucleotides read TGTGCCAGCAGCTTAGATAGCGGGAGTAACTCAGATACGCAGTATTTT.

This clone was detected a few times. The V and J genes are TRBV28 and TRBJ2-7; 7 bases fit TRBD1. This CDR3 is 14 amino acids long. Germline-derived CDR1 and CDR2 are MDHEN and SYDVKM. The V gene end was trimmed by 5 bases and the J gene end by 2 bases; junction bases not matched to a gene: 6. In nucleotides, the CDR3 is TGTGCCAGCAGTACAGGGGAGAGGACCTACGAGCAGTACTTC. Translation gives CASSTGERTYEQYF.

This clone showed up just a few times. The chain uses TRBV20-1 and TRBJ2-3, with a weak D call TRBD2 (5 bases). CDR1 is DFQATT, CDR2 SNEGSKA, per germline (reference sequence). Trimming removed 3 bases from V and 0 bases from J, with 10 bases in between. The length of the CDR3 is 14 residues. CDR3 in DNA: TGCAGTGCTAGGGTTACGGGAAGCACAGATACGCAGTATTTT. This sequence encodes CSARVTGSTDTQYF.

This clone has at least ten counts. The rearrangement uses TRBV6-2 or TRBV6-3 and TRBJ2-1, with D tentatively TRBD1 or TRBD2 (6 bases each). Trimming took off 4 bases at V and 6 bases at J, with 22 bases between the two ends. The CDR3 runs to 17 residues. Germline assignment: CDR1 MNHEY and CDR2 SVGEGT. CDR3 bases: TGTGCCAGCAGTTCGCCGACGGGGGCAGGGAATGGCAATGAGCAGTTCTTC. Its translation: CASSSPTGAGNGNEQFF.

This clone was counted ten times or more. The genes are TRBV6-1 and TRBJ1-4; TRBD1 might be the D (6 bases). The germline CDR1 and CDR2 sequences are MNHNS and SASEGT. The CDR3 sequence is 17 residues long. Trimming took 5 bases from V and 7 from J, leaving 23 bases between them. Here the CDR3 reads CASSWGAGTAKGEKLFF. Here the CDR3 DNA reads TGTGCCAGCAGTTGGGGGGCAGGAACAGCAAAGGGTGAAAAACTGTTTTTT.

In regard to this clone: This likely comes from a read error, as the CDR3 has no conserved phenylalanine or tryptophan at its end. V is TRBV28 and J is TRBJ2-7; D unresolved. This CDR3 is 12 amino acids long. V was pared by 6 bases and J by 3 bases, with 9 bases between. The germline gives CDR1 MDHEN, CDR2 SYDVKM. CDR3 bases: TGTGCCAGCAGGCGAGCAATCTACGAGCAGTACCTC. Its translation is CASRRAIYEQYL.

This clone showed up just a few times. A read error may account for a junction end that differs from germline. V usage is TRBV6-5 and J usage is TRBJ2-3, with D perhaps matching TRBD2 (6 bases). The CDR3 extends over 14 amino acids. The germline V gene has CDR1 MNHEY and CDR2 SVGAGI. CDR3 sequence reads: CASTSRDHTATQYF. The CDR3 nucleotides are TGTGCCAGCACTTCGCGGGACCACACAGCTACGCAGTATTTT.

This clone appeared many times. CDR3 DNA sequence: TGCGCCAGCAGCTTGGACCCGGGAGGGAGTGAAAAACTGTTTTTT. Residues: CASSLDPGGSEKLFF. This chain links TRBV5-1 with TRBJ1-4; D is unresolved. The V gene's germline CDR1 is SGHRS and CDR2 YFSETQ. The CDR3 length is 15 residues. V dropped 0 bases and J dropped 7 bases, with 13 bases sitting between them.

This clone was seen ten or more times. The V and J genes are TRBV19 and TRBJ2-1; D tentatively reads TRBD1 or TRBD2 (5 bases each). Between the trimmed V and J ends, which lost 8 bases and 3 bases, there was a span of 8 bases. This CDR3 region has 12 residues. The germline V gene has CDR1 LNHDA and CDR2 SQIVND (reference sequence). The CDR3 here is CASGDGYNEQFF. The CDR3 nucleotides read TGTGCCAGTGGGGACGGCTACAATGAGCAGTTCTTC.

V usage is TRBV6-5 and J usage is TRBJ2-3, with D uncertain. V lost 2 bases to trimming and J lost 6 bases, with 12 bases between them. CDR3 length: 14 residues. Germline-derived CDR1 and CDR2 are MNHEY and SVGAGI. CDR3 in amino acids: CASSYALGPDTQYF. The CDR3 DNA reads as TGTGCCAGCAGTTACGCTCTGGGCCCCGATACGCAGTATTTT.

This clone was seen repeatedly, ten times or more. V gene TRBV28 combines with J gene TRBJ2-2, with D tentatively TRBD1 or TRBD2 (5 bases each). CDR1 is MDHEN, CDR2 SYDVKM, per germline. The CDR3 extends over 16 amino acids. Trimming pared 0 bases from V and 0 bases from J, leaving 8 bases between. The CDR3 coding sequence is TGTGCCAGCAGTTTATGGGGGGTTTCGAACACCGGGGAGCTGTTTTTT. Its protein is CASSLWGVSNTGELFF. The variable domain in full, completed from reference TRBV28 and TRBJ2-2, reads DVKVTQSSRYLVKRTGEKVFLECVQDMDHENMFWYRQDPGLGLRLIYFSYDVKMKEKGDIPEGYSVSREKKERFSLILESASTNQTSMYLCASSLWGVSNTGELFFGEGSRLTVL.

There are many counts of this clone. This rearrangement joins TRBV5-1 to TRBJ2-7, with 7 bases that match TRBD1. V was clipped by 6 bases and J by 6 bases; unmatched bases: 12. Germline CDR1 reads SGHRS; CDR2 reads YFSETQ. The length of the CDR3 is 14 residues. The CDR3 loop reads CASNRQGDRSEQYF. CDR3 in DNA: TGCGCCAGCAATCGACAGGGAGACCGCTCCGAGCAGTACTTC.

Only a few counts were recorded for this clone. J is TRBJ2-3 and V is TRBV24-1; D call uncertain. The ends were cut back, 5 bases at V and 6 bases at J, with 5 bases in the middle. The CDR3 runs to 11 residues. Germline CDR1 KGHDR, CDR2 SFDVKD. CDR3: CATSVQDTQYF. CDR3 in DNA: TGTGCCACCAGTGTACAGGATACGCAGTATTTT.

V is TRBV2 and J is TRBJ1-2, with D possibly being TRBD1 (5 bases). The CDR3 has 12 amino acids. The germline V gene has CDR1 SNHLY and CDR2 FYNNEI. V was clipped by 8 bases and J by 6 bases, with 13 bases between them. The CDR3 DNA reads TGTGCCAGCTCGAACGGAGGGGATGGCTACACCTTC. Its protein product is CASSNGGDGYTF.

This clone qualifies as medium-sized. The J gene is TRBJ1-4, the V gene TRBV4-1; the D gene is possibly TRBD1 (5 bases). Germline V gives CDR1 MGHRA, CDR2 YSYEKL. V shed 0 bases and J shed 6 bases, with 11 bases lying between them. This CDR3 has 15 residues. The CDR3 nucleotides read TGCGCCAGCAGCCAAGATTTGGCCAGGGATGAAAAACTGTTTTTT. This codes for CASSQDLARDEKLFF.

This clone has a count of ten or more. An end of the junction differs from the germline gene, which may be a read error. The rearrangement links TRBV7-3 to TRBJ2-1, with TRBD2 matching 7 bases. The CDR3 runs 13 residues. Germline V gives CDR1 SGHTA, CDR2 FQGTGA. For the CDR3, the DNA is TGTGCCAGCAGCCTCCTTGTAGCGGGTGAACTGGTCTTC. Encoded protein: CASSLLVAGELVF.

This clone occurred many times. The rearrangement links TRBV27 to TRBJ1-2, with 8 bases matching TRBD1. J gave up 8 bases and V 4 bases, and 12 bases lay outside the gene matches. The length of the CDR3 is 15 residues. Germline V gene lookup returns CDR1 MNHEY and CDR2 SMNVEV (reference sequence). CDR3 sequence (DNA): TGTGCCAGCAGTTCCGTGGACAGGGTCGGGCGCGGCTACACCTTC. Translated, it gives CASSSVDRVGRGYTF.

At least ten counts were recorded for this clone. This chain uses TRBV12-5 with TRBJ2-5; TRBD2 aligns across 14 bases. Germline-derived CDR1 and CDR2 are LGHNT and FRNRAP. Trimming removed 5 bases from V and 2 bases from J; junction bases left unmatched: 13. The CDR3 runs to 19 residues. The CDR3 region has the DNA TGTGCTAGTGGTCTCTATGGACTAGCGGGAGGTGGGGCACAAGAGACCCAGTACTTC. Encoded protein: CASGLYGLAGGGAQETQYF.

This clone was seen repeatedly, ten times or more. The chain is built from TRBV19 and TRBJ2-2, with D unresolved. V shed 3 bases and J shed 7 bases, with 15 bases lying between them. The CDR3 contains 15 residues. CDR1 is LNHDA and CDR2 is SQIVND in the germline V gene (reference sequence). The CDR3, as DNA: TGTGCCAGTAGTATCAAGGTTTTGTTAATCGGGGAGCTGTTTTTT. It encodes CASSIKVLLIGELFF.